Only a few counts were recorded for the clone carrying this T cell receptor beta chain. Its matching antigen is unknown. This specimen comes from a study of response to subunit inactivated influenza vaccine. Regarding the study as a whole: Authors suggested each seasonal flu vaccination may recruit only limited numbers of new T cells.

TCRdb processed the RT-PCR reads anew with MiXCR; each CDR3 protein has one entry. The sample consists of under 800,000 distinct CDR3 sequences, approximately 15% of them appearing once. This CDR3 is built from 16 residues. V was trimmed by 2 bases and J by 6 bases, leaving 14 bases between them. Looked up from germline, CDR1 is SGHTA and CDR2 is FQGTGA. The starting material was PBMCs from blood, obtained approximately 15 days before vaccination. This sequence was found in a man in his fifties who received an inactivated influenza vaccine. The chain recombines TRBV7-3 with TRBJ1-6; maybe TRBD1 (5 bases). DNA of the CDR3: TGTGCCAGCAGCTTATCTGAGGCAGGGCTTAATTCACCCCTCCACTTT. Protein product: CASSLSEAGLNSPLHF.